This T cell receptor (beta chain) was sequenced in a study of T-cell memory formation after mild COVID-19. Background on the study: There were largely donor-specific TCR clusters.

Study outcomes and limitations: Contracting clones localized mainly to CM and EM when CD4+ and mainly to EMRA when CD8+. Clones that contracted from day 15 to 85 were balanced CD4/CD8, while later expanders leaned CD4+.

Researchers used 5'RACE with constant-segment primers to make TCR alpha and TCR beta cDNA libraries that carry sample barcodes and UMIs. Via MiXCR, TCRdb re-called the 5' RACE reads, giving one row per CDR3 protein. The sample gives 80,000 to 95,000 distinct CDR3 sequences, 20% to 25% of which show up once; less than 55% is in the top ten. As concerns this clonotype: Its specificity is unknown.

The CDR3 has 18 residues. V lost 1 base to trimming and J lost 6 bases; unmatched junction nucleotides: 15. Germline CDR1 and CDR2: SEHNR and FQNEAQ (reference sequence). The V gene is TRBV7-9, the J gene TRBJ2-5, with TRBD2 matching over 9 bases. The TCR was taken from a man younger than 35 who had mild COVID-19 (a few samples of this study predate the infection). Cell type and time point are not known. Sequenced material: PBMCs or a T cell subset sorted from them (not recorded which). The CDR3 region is CASSLGSSPAGGQKTQYF. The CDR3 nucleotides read TGTGCCAGCAGCTTAGGGTCGTCACCGGCGGGGGGGCAGAAGACCCAGTACTTC. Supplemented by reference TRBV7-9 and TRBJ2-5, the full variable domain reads DTGVSQNPRHKITKRGQNVTFRCDPISEHNRLYWYRQTLGQGPEFLTYFQNEAQLEKSRLLSDRFSAERPKGSFSTLEIQRTEQGDSAMYLCASSLGSSPAGGQKTQYFGPGTRLLVL.